This T cell receptor beta chain was captured in a study of monozygotic twins with inflammatory bowel disease. Comments on this clonotype: What it recognizes is unknown.

CDR3 length: 17 amino acids. Germline V gives CDR1 MNHNS, CDR2 SASEGT. Findings and limits, study-wide: Lower TCRbeta diversity (inverse Simpson) was seen in IBD patients than in healthy co-twins. IBD patients share fewer clonotypes with other people than healthy twins do, especially with disease activity. Repertoire similarity did not separate concordant from discordant twins, possibly from limited power.

From approximately 3,500 ng of total RNA, each TCR library was prepared. For each CDR3 protein, TCRdb gives one entry from its re-call of the 5' RACE reads, without DNA. The sample table sets out around 150,000 distinct CDR3 sequences. Material for sequencing was blood. This clonotype originated in a human donor with ulcerative colitis or Crohn's disease, or a healthy co-twin of an affected twin (not recorded which). V is TRBV6-1 and J is TRBJ1-2; TCRdb names TRBD1, which stays unverified in the absence of DNA. CDR3 protein: CASSTEGGRLANYGYTF.